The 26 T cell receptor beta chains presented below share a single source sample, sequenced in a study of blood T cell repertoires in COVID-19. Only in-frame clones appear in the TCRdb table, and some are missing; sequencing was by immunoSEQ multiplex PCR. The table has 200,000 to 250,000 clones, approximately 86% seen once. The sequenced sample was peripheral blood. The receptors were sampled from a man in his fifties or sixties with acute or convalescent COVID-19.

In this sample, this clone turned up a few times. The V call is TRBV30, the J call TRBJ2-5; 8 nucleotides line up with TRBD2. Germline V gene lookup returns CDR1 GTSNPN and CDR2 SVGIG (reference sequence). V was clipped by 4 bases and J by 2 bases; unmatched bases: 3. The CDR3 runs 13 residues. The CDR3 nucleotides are TGTGCCTGGAACGGGGGGGCTCAAGAGACCCAGTACTTC. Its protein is CAWNGGAQETQYF.

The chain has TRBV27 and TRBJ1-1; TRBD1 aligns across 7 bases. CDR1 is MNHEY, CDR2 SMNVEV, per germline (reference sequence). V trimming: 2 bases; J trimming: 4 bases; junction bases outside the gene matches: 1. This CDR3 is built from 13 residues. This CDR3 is CASSLRQGTEAFF. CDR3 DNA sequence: TGTGCCAGCAGTTTAAGACAGGGCACTGAAGCTTTCTTT.

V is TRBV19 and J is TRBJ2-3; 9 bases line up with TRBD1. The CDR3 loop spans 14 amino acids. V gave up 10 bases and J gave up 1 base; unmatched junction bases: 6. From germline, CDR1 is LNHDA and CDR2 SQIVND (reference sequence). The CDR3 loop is CATVRDRGTDTQYF. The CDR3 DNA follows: TGTGCCACCGTCCGGGACAGGGGCACAGATACGCAGTATTTT.

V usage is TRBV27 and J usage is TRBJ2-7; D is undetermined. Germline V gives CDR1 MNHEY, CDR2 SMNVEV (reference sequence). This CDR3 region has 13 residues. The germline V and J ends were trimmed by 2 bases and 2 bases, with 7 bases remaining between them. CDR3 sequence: CASSLARTYEQYF. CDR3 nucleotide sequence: TGTGCCAGCAGTTTAGCCAGAACCTACGAGCAGTACTTC.

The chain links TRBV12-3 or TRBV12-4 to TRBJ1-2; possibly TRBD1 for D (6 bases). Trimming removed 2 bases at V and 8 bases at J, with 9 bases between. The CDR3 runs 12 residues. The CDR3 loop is CASSLRGSGYTF. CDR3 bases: TGTGCCAGCAGTTTAAGGGGGAGCGGCTACACCTTC.

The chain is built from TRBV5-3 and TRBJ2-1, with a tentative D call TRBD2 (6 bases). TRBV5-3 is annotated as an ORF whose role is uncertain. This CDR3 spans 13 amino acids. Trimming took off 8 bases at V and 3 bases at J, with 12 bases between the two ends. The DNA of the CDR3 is TGTGCCAGTCGGGGGAGCCTCTACAATGAGCAGTTCTTC. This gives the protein CASRGSLYNEQFF.

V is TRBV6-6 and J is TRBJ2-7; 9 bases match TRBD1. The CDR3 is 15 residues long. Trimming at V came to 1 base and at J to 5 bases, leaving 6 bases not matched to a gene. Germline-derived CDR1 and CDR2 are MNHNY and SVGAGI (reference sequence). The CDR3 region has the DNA TGTGCCAGCAGTTACTTCGGGACAGGGCCCCACGAGCAGTACTTC. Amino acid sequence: CASSYFGTGPHEQYF.

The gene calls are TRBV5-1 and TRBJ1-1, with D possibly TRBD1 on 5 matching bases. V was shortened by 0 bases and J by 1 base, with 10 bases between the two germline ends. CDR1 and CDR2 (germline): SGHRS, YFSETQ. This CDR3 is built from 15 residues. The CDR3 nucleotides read TGCGCCAGCAGCTTGGTGGACACAGCGAACACTGAAGCTTTCTTT. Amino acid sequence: CASSLVDTANTEAFF.

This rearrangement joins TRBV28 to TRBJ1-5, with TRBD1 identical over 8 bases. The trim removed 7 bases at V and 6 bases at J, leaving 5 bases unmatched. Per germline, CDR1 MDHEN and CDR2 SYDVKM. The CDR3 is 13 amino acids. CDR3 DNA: TGTGCCAGCACCCCAGGGGGCCTTCAGCCCCAGCATTTT. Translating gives CASTPGGLQPQHF.

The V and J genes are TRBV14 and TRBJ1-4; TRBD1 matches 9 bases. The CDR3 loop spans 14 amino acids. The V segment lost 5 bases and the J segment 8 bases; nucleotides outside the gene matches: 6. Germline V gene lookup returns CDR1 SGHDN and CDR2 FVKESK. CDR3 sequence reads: CASSGTGQQEKLFF. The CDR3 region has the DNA TGTGCCAGCAGCGGGACAGGGCAACAGGAAAAACTGTTTTTT.

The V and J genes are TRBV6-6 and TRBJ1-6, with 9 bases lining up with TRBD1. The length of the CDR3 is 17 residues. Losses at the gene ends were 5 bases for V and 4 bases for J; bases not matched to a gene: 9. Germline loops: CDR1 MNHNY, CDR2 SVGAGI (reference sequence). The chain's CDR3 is CASSPTGTGSYNSPLHF. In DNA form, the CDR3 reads TGTGCCAGCAGTCCTACCGGGACAGGGTCTTATAATTCACCCCTCCACTTT.

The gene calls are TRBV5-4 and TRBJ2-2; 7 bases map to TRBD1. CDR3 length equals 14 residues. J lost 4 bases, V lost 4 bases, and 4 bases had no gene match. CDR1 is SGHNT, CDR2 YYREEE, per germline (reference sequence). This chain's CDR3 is CASSRGQITGELFF. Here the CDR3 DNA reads TGTGCCAGCAGCCGGGGACAGATCACCGGGGAGCTGTTTTTT.

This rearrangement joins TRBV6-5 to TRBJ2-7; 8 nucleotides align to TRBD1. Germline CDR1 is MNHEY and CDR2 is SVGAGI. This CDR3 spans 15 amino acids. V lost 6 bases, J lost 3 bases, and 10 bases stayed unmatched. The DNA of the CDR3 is TGTGCCAGCAGAGACCGACAGGGGATGAACTACGAGCAGTACTTC. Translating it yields CASRDRQGMNYEQYF.

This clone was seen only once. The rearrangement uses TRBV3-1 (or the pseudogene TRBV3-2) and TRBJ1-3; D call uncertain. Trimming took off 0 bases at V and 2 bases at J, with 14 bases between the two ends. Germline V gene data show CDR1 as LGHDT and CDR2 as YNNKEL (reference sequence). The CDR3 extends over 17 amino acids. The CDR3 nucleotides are TGTGCCAGCAGCCAAGAGGATCCGGGGAAAGCTGGAAACACCATATATTTT. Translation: CASSQEDPGKAGNTIYF.

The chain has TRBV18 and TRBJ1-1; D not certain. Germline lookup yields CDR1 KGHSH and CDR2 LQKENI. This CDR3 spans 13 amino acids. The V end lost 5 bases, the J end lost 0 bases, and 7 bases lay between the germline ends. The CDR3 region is CASSNKLNTEAFF. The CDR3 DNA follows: TGTGCCAGCTCAAATAAATTGAACACTGAAGCTTTCTTT.

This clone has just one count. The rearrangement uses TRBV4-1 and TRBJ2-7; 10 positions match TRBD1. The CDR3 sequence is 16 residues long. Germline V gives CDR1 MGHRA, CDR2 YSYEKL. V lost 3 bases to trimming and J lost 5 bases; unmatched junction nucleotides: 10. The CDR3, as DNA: TGCGCCAGCAGCCATGGGCGGGGGACAGGGGAACACGAGCAGTACTTC. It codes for CASSHGRGTGEHEQYF.

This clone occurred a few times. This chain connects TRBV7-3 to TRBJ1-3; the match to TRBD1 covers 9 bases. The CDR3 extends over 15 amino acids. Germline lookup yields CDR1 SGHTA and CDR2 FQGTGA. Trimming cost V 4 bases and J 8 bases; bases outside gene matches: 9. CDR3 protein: CASSSGTGQGDTIYF. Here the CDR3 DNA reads TGTGCCAGCAGCTCCGGGACAGGGCAAGGTGACACCATATATTTT.

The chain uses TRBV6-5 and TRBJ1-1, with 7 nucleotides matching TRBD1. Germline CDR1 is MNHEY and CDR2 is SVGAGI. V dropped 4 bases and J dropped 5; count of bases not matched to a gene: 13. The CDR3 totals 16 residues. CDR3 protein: CASSSLRGAGRTEAFF. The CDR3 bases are TGTGCCAGCAGTTCTCTCAGGGGGGCTGGTCGGACTGAAGCTTTCTTT.

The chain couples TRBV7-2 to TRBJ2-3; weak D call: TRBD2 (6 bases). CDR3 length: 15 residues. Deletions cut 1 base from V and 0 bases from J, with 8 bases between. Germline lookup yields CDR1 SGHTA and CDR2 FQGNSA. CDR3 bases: TGTGCCAGCAGCTTAGGAGGGACTAGCACAGATACGCAGTATTTT. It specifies CASSLGGTSTDTQYF.

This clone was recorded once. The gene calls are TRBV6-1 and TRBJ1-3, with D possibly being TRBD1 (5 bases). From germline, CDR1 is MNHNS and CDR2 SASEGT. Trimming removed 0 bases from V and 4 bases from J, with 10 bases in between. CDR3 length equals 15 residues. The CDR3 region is CASSEAMGGGNTIYF. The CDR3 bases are TGTGCCAGCAGTGAAGCCATGGGGGGAGGAAACACCATATATTTT.

CDR3 DNA: TGCGCCAGCAGCCAAGGGGGGCGGGGGGACACAGATACGCAGTATTTT. It translates to CASSQGGRGDTDTQYF. The chain links TRBV4-3 to TRBJ2-3; 8 bases fit TRBD2. V gave up 1 base and J gave up 2 bases; unmatched junction bases: 5. The CDR3 runs to 16 residues. CDR1 and CDR2 (germline): LGHNA, YSLEER.

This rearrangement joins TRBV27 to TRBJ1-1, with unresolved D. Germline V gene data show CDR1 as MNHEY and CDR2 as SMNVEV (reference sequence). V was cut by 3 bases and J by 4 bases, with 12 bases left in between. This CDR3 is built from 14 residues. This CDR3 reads CASSFQPGITEAFF. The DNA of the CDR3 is TGTGCCAGCAGTTTTCAACCAGGAATCACTGAAGCTTTCTTT.

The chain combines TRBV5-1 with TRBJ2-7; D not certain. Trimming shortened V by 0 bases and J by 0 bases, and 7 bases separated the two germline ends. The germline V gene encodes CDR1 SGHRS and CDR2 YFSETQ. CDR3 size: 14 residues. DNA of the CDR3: TGCGCCAGCAGCTTGGACACCACCTCCTACGAGCAGTACTTC. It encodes CASSLDTTSYEQYF.

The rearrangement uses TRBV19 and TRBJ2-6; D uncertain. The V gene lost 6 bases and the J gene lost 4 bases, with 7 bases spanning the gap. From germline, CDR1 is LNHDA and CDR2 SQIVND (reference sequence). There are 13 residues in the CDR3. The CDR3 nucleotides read TGTGCCAGTAGGGAGACCGGGGCCAACGTCCTGACTTTC. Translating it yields CASRETGANVLTF.

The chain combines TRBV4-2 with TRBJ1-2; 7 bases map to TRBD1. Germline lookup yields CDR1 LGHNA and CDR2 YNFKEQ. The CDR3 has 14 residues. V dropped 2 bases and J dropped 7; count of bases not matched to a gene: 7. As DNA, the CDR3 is TGTGCCAGCAGCCAACAGACAGGGTCAGGTGGCTACACCTTC. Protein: CASSQQTGSGGYTF.

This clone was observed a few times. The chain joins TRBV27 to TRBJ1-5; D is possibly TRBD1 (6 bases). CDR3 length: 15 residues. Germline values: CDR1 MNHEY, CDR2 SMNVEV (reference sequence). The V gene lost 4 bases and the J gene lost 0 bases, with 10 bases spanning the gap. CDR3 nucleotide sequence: TGTGCCAGCAGTTCAAGGACAGTTAGCAATCAGCCCCAGCATTTT. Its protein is CASSSRTVSNQPQHF.